Following are 31 T cell receptor beta chains from one sample sequenced in a study of blood T cell repertoires in COVID-19. Sequencing was performed with immunoSEQ multiplex PCR; in TCRdb, only in-frame clones are kept and a portion is missing. The table shows 150,000 to 200,000 clones, with 92% occurring only once. Sequenced: peripheral blood. The source is a young man with COVID-19, enrolled during active disease.

This chain links TRBV9 with TRBJ1-6; 9 positions agree with TRBD1. This CDR3 contains 17 residues. CDR1 is SGDLS, CDR2 YYNGEE, per germline. Unmatched junction bases numbered 11, after V lost 4 bases and J lost 6 bases. For the CDR3, the DNA is TGTGCCAGCAGCTCCACAGCACAGGGGGCAGGTAATTCACCCCTCCACTTT. Its protein is CASSSTAQGAGNSPLHF.

The chain has TRBV5-6 and TRBJ1-2; D call uncertain. V lost 1 base and J lost 4, with 8 bases in between. Germline CDR1 reads SGHDT; CDR2 reads YYEEEE. The CDR3 length is 13 residues. The CDR3 spells CASSLSDVYGYTF. In nucleotides, the CDR3 is TGTGCCAGCAGCTTGTCAGATGTCTATGGCTACACCTTC.

The V and J genes are TRBV30 and TRBJ1-2; D gene unclear. Germline-derived CDR1 and CDR2 are GTSNPN and SVGIG (reference sequence). Trimming took off 2 bases at V and 8 bases at J, with 9 bases between the two ends. This CDR3 is built from 11 residues. CDR3 region: CAWSPSHGYTF. The CDR3 DNA is TGTGCCTGGAGTCCAAGCCACGGCTACACCTTC.

V usage is TRBV3-1 (or the pseudogene TRBV3-2) and J usage is TRBJ2-1; D is unclear. The V and J ends lost 0 bases and 3 bases respectively, with 9 bases between them. Looked up from germline, CDR1 is LGHDT and CDR2 is YNNKEL (reference sequence). The CDR3 sequence is 15 residues long. DNA of the CDR3: TGTGCCAGCAGCCAAGATAACGGTCGCTACAATGAGCAGTTCTTC. Protein sequence: CASSQDNGRYNEQFF.

The chain employs TRBV4-3 and TRBJ2-1; 10 bases match TRBD2. The V gene's germline CDR1 is LGHNA and CDR2 YSLEER. V gave up 0 bases and J gave up 8 bases; unmatched junction bases: 10. CDR3 length equals 17 residues. The CDR3 region has the DNA TGCGCCAGCAGCCAAGAGGGGTCTAGCGGGAGCTTCGATGAGCAGTTCTTC. Protein sequence: CASSQEGSSGSFDEQFF.

This clone was detected a few times. The chain couples TRBV5-6 to TRBJ1-2; D gene unclear. The ends were cut back, 5 bases at V and 8 bases at J, with 10 bases in the middle. This CDR3 region has 11 residues. CDR1 and CDR2 from the germline V gene are SGHDT and YYEEEE. The CDR3 DNA is TGTGCCAGCAGACTCTCCTCAGGCTACACCTTC. It codes for CASRLSSGYTF.

The genes are TRBV18 and TRBJ2-5; the match to TRBD1 covers 8 bases. Germline V gene lookup returns CDR1 KGHSH and CDR2 LQKENI. Unmatched junction bases numbered 10, after V lost 6 bases and J lost 4 bases. The CDR3 sequence is 15 residues long. For the CDR3, the DNA is TGTGCCAGCTCCCCCGATTGGACAGGGTCAGAGACCCAGTACTTC. It is translated as CASSPDWTGSETQYF.

V and J are TRBV4-1 and TRBJ1-1; no firm D call. V was cut by 0 bases and J by 8 bases, with 7 bases left in between. CDR1 is MGHRA, CDR2 YSYEKL, per germline. The CDR3 contains 12 residues. The CDR3 coding sequence is TGCGCCAGCAGCCAAGATCGGGAGGAAGCTTTCTTT. Its protein product is CASSQDREEAFF.

The V call is TRBV4-3, the J call TRBJ1-2; perhaps TRBD1 as D (6 bases). CDR1 is LGHNA, CDR2 YSLEER, per germline. This CDR3 has 16 amino acids. The V end lost 0 bases, the J end lost 8 bases, and 19 bases lay between the germline ends. For the CDR3, the DNA is TGCGCCAGCAGCCAAGATCCAGGGGCATCAGTCGGGGGCTACACCTTC. Protein product: CASSQDPGASVGGYTF.

The V and J genes are TRBV5-1 and TRBJ1-1; no clear D gene. CDR3 length: 14 amino acids. The V gene lost 0 bases and the J gene lost 4 bases, with 10 bases spanning the gap. Germline CDR1 is SGHRS and CDR2 is YFSETQ. The CDR3 coding sequence is TGCGCCAGCAGCTTGGCCGCAGGATCCACTGAAGCTTTCTTT. Translated, it gives CASSLAAGSTEAFF. The full variable domain, its missing parts supplied by reference TRBV5-1 and TRBJ1-1, is KAGVTQTPRYLIKTRGQQVTLSCSPISGHRSVSWYQQTPGQGLQFLFEYFSETQRNKGNFPGRFSGRQFSNSRSEMNVSTLELGDSALYLCASSLAAGSTEAFFGQGTRLTVV.

CDR3 loop: CASSDPGKGTEAFF. The DNA of the CDR3 is TGTGCCAGCAGTGACCCAGGGAAGGGCACTGAAGCTTTCTTT. V is TRBV25-1 and J is TRBJ1-1, with D possibly matching TRBD1 (5 bases). Trimming stripped 3 bases from V and 4 bases from J, with 12 bases between. The CDR3 runs 14 residues. CDR1 MGHDK and CDR2 SYGVNS come from the germline V gene.

The V call is TRBV30, the J call TRBJ1-3; D perhaps matches TRBD1 (5 bases). Germline loops: CDR1 GTSNPN, CDR2 SVGIG (reference sequence). V was trimmed by 2 bases and J by 0 bases, leaving 11 bases between them. The CDR3 is 15 residues long. CDR3 sequence: CAWSTQGPSGNTIYF. CDR3 in DNA: TGTGCCTGGAGTACGCAGGGTCCCTCTGGAAACACCATATATTTT.

The chain combines TRBV4-3 with TRBJ2-7; 9 nucleotides agree with TRBD1. The ends lost 1 base at V and 6 bases at J; junction bases unmatched: 4. Germline CDR1 and CDR2: LGHNA and YSLEER. CDR3 length: 14 amino acids. CDR3 sequence (DNA): TGCGCCAGCAGCCAAGGCCCGGACAGGGGCGAGCAGTACTTC. Its translation is CASSQGPDRGEQYF.

The J gene is TRBJ2-7, the V gene TRBV4-3; 7 bases line up with TRBD2. CDR1 and CDR2 from the germline V gene are LGHNA and YSLEER. The CDR3 is 14 amino acids. The J segment lost 5 bases and the V segment lost 2 bases, leaving 6 bases of the junction unmatched. In DNA, the CDR3 is TGCGCCAGCAGCCAATCCGGTGGGGGGGACGAGCAGTACTTC. This translates into CASSQSGGGDEQYF.

The chain recombines TRBV5-4 with TRBJ1-2, with 10 bases aligning to TRBD1. V was clipped by 3 bases and J by 4 bases; unmatched bases: 3. This CDR3 spans 14 amino acids. Per germline, CDR1 SGHNT and CDR2 YYREEE (reference sequence). The CDR3, as DNA: TGTGCCAGCAGCTCGCGGACAGGGGGCTATGGCTACACCTTC. It specifies CASSSRTGGYGYTF.

With regard to this clone: A junction end diverges from the germline sequence, so it may reflect a read error. The V gene is TRBV12-3 or TRBV12-4, the J gene TRBJ1-3; D not certain. The CDR3 is 11 amino acids. In DNA, the CDR3 is TGTGCCAGCAGTTTTTCGGGGAGGAAGCATTTT. It encodes CASSFSGRKHF.

The chain links TRBV6-4 to TRBJ2-2, with 15 bases lining up with TRBD2. Germline V CDR1 and CDR2: MRHNA, SNTAGT. CDR3 length: 18 amino acids. The V gene end was trimmed by 3 bases and the J gene end by 6 bases; junction bases not matched to a gene: 8. The CDR3 nucleotides read TGTGCCAGCAGTGAAAGGACTAGCGGGAGGGCCAACGCCGGGGAGCTGTTTTTT. Protein sequence: CASSERTSGRANAGELFF.

The CDR3 DNA sequence: TGCGCCAGCAGCCAAGCCACAGGCATCTATAATTCACCCCTCCACTTT. Translated, it gives CASSQATGIYNSPLHF. The chain is built from TRBV4-1 and TRBJ1-6, with D possibly TRBD1 on 5 matching bases. In germline, CDR1 is MGHRA, CDR2 YSYEKL. V shed 1 base and J shed 3 bases, with 10 bases lying between them. This CDR3 has 16 residues.

The chain carries TRBV25-1 and TRBJ2-1; weak D call: TRBD1 (5 bases). This CDR3 region has 14 residues. Trimming removed 3 bases at V and 1 base at J, with 7 bases between. Germline V gives CDR1 MGHDK, CDR2 SYGVNS. CDR3 protein: CASSDRVSYNEQFF. The DNA of the CDR3 is TGTGCCAGCAGTGACAGGGTATCCTACAATGAGCAGTTCTTC.

This chain connects TRBV28 to TRBJ2-7; TRBD1 agrees at 8 bases. The CDR3 consists of 16 residues. V lost 5 bases and J lost 2; bases outside the gene matches: 11. CDR1 and CDR2 from the germline V gene are MDHEN and SYDVKM. CDR3 amino acids: CASSPPGAQGAYEQYF. Written as DNA, the CDR3 is TGTGCCAGCAGTCCCCCCGGTGCACAGGGGGCCTACGAGCAGTACTTC.

The J gene is TRBJ1-6, the V gene TRBV30; D remains ambiguous. With 2 bases removed from V and 9 bases from J, the gap between germline ends came to 17 bases. The germline CDR1 and CDR2 sequences are GTSNPN and SVGIG (reference sequence). The CDR3 extends over 15 amino acids. In DNA, the CDR3 is TGTGCCTGGAGTCCACTAGGAGAGGCGGGTTCACCCCTCCACTTT. Translated: CAWSPLGEAGSPLHF.

V usage is TRBV7-2 and J usage is TRBJ1-2, with D perhaps TRBD1 (6 bases). Germline V gene data show CDR1 as SGHTA and CDR2 as FQGNSA. This CDR3 region has 15 residues. V lost 1 base and J 8 bases, leaving 17 bases between the germline ends. This chain's CDR3 is CASSLVFGGGFGYTF. In nucleotides, the CDR3 is TGTGCCAGCAGCTTAGTGTTTGGCGGGGGCTTCGGCTACACCTTC.

The chain has TRBV14 and TRBJ1-5, with D unresolved. Per germline, CDR1 SGHDN and CDR2 FVKESK. V was shortened by 4 bases and J by 4 bases, with 8 bases between the two germline ends. The CDR3 is made up of 13 amino acids. The CDR3 nucleotides are TGTGCCAGCAGCCCTAATCTAAATCAGCCCCAGCATTTT. This gives the protein CASSPNLNQPQHF.

The chain joins TRBV9 to TRBJ2-7; TRBD1 matches 12 bases. The ends lost 4 bases at V and 5 bases at J; junction bases unmatched: 4. Germline V gene lookup returns CDR1 SGDLS and CDR2 YYNGEE. There are 14 residues in the CDR3. The CDR3 nucleotides read TGTGCCAGCAGCCCGGGACAGGGGGCCAACGAGCAGTACTTC. Translating gives CASSPGQGANEQYF.

The J gene is TRBJ2-5, the V gene TRBV7-2; 8 bases line up with TRBD2. Unmatched junction bases numbered 13, after V lost 2 bases and J lost 5 bases. Germline V gene lookup returns CDR1 SGHTA and CDR2 FQGNSA. The CDR3 has 17 amino acids. DNA of the CDR3: TGTGCCAGCAGCTTATTCATCGCAGCGGGAGCCGGGGAGACCCAGTACTTC. Translation gives CASSLFIAAGAGETQYF. The variable domain in full, with the rest retrieved from reference TRBV7-2 and TRBJ2-5, is GAGVSQSPSNKVTEKGKDVELRCDPISGHTALYWYRQSLGQGLEFLIYFQGNSAPDKSGLPSDRFSAERTGGSVSTLTIQRTQQEDSAVYLCASSLFIAAGAGETQYFGPGTRLLVL.

CDR3 DNA sequence: TGTGCCAGCAGCCTCCGGACAGGGGATGGCTACACCTTC. It is translated as CASSLRTGDGYTF. The chain combines TRBV14 with TRBJ1-2, with 9 bases lining up with TRBD1. The CDR3 sequence is 13 residues long. Germline values: CDR1 SGHDN, CDR2 FVKESK. V gave up 4 bases and J gave up 6 bases; unmatched junction bases: 3.

V is TRBV11-2 and J is TRBJ2-5, with unresolved D. Trimming took 4 bases from V and 1 from J, leaving 10 bases between them. This CDR3 is built from 14 residues. Per germline, CDR1 SGHAT and CDR2 FQNNGV. CDR3 amino acids: CASSSAAPQETQYF. DNA for the CDR3: TGTGCCAGCAGCTCCGCAGCGCCCCAAGAGACCCAGTACTTC. Drawing the rest from reference TRBV11-2 and TRBJ2-5, the complete variable domain is EAGVAQSPRYKIIEKRQSVAFWCNPISGHATLYWYQQILGQGPKLLIQFQNNGVVDDSQLPKDRFSAERLKGVDSTLKIQPAKLEDSAVYLCASSSAAPQETQYFGPGTRLLVL.

This chain joins TRBV4-1 and TRBJ1-2, with 7 bases matching TRBD1. This CDR3 has 15 residues. The junction had 10 bases not matched to a gene; V was cut back by 4 bases and J by 5 bases. Germline V gene data show CDR1 as MGHRA and CDR2 as YSYEKL. CDR3 sequence (DNA): TGCGCCAGCAGCCGGACAGGTGGTGTGGGGTATGGCTACACCTTC. It specifies CASSRTGGVGYGYTF.

The V gene is TRBV2, the J gene TRBJ2-7, with 9 bases lining up with TRBD2. Germline trimming cut 3 bases from V and 3 bases from J; bases unmatched to any gene: 6. There are 15 residues in the CDR3. The germline CDR1 and CDR2 sequences are SNHLY and FYNNEI. CDR3 in amino acids: CASSDTSGGLYEQYF. In DNA form, the CDR3 reads TGTGCCAGCAGTGATACGAGCGGGGGGCTCTACGAGCAGTACTTC.

This sequence joins TRBV2 and TRBJ2-7, with D perhaps TRBD1 (6 bases). The CDR3 consists of 14 residues. The ends were cut back, 7 bases at V and 0 bases at J, with 13 bases in the middle. Germline loops: CDR1 SNHLY, CDR2 FYNNEI. The CDR3 spells CASIRTASSYEQYF. The DNA of the CDR3 is TGTGCCAGCATCCGGACAGCCAGCTCCTACGAGCAGTACTTC. Full variable domain (remainder filled in from reference TRBV2 and TRBJ2-7): EPEVTQTPSHQVTQMGQEVILRCVPISNHLYFYWYRQILGQKVEFLVSFYNNEISEKSEIFDDQFSVERPDGSNFTLKIRSTKLEDSAMYFCASIRTASSYEQYFGPGTRLTVT.

V is TRBV6-4 and J is TRBJ1-5; TRBD1 aligns across 10 bases. The CDR3 runs to 16 residues. Looked up from germline, CDR1 is MRHNA and CDR2 is SNTAGT. With V trimmed by 4 bases and J by 2 bases, 5 bases remained unmatched. CDR3 sequence: CASSGGTGVGNQPQHF. Written as DNA, the CDR3 is TGTGCCAGCAGTGGCGGGACAGGGGTTGGCAATCAGCCCCAGCATTTT.